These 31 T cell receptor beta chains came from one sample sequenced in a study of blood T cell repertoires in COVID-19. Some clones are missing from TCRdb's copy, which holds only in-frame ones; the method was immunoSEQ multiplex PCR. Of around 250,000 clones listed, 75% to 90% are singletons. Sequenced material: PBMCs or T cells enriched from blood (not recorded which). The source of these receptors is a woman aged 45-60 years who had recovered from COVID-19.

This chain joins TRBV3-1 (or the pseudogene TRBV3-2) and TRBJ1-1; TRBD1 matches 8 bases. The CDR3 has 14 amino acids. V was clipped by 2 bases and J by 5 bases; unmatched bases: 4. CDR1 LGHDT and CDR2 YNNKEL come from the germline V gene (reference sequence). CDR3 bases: TGTGCCAGCAGCCAACCAGGGGGCGGGACTGAAGCTTTCTTT. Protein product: CASSQPGGGTEAFF.

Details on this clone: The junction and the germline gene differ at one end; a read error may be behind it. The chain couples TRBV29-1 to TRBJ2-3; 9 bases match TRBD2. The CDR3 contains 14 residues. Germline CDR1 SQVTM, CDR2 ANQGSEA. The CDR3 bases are TGCAGCGCCGTGAGGGGGACTAGCAGAGATACGCAGTATTTT. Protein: CSAVRGTSRDTQYF.

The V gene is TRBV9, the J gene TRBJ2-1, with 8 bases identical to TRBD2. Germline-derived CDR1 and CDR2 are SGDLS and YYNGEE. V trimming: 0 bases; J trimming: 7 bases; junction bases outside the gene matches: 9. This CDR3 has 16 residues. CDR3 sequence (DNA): TGTGCCAGCAGCGTAGCTGAGCGGGAGAGGGTTAATGAGCAGTTCTTC. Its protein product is CASSVAERERVNEQFF.

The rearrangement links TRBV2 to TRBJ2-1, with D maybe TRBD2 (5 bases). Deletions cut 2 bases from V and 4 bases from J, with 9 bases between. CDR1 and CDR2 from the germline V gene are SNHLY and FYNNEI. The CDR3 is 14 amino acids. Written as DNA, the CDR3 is TGTGCCAGCAGTGAATACAGCGGATACAATGAGCAGTTCTTC. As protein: CASSEYSGYNEQFF.

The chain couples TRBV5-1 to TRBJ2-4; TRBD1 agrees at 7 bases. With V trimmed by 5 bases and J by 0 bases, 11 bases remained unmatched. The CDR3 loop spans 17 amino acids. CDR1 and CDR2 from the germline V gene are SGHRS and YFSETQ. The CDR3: CASSSGTDFLAKNIQYF. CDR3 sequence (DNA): TGCGCCAGCAGTTCCGGGACAGATTTTCTAGCCAAAAACATTCAGTACTTC.

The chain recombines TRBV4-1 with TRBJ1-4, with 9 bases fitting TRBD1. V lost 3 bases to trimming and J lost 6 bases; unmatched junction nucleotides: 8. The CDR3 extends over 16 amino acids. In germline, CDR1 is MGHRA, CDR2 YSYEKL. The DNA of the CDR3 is TGCGCCAGCAGCCATTATCCGGGACAGGGAGATGAAAAACTGTTTTTT. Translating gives CASSHYPGQGDEKLFF.

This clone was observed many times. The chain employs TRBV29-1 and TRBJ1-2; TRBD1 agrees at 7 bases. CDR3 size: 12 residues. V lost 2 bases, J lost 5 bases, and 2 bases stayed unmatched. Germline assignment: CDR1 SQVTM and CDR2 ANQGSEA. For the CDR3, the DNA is TGCAGCGTTGAATCCAGGGGGTATGGCTACACCTTC. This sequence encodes CSVESRGYGYTF.

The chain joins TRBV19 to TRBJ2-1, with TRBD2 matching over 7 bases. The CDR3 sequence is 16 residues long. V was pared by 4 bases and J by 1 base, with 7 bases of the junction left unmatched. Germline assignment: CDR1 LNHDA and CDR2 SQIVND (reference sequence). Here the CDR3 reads CASSKQVAGSYNEQFF. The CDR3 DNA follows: TGTGCCAGTAGTAAACAGGTAGCGGGTTCCTACAATGAGCAGTTCTTC.

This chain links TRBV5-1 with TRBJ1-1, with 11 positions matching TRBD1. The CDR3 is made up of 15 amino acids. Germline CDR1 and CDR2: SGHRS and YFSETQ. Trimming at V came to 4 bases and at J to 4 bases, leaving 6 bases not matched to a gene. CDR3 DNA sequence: TGCGCCAGCAGCCCGGCGGGACAGGGGGTCACTGAAGCTTTCTTT. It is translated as CASSPAGQGVTEAFF.

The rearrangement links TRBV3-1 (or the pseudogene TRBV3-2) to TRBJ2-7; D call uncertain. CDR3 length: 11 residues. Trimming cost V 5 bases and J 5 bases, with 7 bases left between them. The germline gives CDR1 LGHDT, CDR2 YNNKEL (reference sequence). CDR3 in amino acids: CASSYRDEQYF. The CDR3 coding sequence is TGTGCCAGCAGCTACCGGGACGAGCAGTACTTC.

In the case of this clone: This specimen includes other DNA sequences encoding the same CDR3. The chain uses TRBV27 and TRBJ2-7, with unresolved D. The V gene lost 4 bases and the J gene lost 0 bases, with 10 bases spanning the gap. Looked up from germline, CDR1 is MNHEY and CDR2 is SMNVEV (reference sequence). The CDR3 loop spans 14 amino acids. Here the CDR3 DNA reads TGTGCCAGCAGTTCGGGTCTGAGCTCCTACGAGCAGTACTTC. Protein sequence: CASSSGLSSYEQYF.

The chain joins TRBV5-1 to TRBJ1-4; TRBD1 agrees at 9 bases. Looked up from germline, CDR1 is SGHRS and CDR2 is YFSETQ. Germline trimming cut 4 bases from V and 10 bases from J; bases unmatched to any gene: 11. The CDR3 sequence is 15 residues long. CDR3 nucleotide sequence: TGCGCCAGCAGCGCCGGGACAGGGAGTTTTGCAAAACTGTTTTTT. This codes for CASSAGTGSFAKLFF.

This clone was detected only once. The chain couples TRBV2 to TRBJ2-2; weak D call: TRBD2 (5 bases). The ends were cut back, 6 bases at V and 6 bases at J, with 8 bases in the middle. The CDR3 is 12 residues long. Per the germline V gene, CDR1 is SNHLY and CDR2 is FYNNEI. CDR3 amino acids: CASSPGAGELFF. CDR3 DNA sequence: TGTGCCAGCAGCCCCGGGGCCGGGGAGCTGTTTTTT. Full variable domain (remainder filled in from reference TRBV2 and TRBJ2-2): EPEVTQTPSHQVTQMGQEVILRCVPISNHLYFYWYRQILGQKVEFLVSFYNNEISEKSEIFDDQFSVERPDGSNFTLKIRSTKLEDSAMYFCASSPGAGELFFGEGSRLTVL.

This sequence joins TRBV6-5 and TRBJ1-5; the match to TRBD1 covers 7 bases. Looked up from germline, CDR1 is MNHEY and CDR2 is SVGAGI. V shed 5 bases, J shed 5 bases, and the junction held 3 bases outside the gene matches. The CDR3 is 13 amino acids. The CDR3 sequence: CASSIDRDQPQHF. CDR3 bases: TGTGCCAGCAGTATTGACAGGGATCAGCCCCAGCATTTT.

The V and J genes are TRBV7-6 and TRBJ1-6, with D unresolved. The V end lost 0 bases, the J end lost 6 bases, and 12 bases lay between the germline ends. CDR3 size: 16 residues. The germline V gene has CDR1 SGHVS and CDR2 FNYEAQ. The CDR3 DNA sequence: TGTGCCAGCAGCTTAGCGAGCAGTGAGGGTAATTCACCCCTCCACTTT. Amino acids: CASSLASSEGNSPLHF.

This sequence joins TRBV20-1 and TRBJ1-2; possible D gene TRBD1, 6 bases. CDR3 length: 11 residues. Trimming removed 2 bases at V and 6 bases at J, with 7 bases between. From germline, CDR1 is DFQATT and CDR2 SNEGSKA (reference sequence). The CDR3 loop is CSARRTDGYTF. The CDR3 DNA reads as TGCAGTGCTAGACGGACAGATGGCTACACCTTC.

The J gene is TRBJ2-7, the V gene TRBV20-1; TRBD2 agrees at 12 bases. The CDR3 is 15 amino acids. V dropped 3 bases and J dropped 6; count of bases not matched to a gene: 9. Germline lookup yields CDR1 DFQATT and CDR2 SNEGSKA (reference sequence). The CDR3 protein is CSASRLAGVLGEQYF. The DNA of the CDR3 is TGCAGTGCTAGTAGACTAGCGGGAGTTTTGGGCGAGCAGTACTTC.

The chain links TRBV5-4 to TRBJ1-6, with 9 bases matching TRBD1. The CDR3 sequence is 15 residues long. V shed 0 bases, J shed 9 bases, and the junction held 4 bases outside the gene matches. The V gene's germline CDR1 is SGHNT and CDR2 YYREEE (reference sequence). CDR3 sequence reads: CASSLAGTGSSPLHF. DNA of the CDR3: TGTGCCAGCAGCTTGGCCGGGACAGGGTCTTCACCCCTCCACTTT.

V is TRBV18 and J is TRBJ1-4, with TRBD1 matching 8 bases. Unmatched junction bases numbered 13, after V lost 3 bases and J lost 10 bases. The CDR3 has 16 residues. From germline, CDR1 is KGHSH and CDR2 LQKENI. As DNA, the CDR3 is TGTGCCAGCTCACCCCGTCCGGGACAGGAGAACGTAAAACTGTTTTTT. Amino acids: CASSPRPGQENVKLFF.

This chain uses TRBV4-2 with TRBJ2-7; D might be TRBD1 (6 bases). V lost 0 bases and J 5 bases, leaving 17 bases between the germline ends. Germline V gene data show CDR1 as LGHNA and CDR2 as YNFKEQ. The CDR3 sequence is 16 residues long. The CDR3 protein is CASSQDGGLLGNEQYF. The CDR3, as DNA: TGTGCCAGCAGCCAAGATGGGGGCCTCCTAGGAAACGAGCAGTACTTC.

This CDR3 is CASSPRLAGVIEQFF. DNA for the CDR3: TGTGCCAGCAGTCCCCGCCTAGCGGGAGTTATTGAGCAGTTCTTC. V and J are TRBV27 and TRBJ2-1, with TRBD2 identical over 10 bases. With V trimmed by 5 bases and J by 9 bases, 10 bases remained unmatched. CDR3 size: 15 residues. Germline loops: CDR1 MNHEY, CDR2 SMNVEV (reference sequence).

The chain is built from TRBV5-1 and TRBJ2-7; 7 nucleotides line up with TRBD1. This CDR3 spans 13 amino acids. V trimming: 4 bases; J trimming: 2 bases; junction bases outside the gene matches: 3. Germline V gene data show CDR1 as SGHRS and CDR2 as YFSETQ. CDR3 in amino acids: CASSLDRAYEQYF. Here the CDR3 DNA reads TGCGCCAGCAGCCTCGACAGGGCCTACGAGCAGTACTTC.

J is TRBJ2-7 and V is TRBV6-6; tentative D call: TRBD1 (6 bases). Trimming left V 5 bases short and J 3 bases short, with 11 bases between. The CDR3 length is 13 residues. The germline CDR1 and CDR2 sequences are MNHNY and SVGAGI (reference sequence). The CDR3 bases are TGTGCCAGCAGTAGACAGGAAGGCTACGAGCAGTACTTC. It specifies CASSRQEGYEQYF.

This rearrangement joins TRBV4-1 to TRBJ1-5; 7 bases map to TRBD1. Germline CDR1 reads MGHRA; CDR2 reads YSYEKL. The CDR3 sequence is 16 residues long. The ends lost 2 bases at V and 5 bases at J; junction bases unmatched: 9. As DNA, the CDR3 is TGCGCCAGCAGCCAATGGATATCAGGGGGGCATCAGCCCCAGCATTTT. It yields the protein CASSQWISGGHQPQHF.

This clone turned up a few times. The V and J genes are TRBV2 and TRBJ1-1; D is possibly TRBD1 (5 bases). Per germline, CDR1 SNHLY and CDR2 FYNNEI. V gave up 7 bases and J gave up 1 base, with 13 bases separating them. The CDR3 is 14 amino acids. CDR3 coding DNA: TGTGCCAGCAAAGACAAGGGGTCGAACACTGAAGCTTTCTTT. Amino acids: CASKDKGSNTEAFF.

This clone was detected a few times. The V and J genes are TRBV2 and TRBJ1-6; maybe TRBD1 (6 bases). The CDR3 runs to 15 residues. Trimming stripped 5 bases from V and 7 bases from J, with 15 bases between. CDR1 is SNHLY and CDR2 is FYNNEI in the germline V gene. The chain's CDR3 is CASSPGGSGNSPLHF. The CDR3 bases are TGTGCCAGCAGTCCGGGGGGCTCAGGGAATTCACCCCTCCACTTT.

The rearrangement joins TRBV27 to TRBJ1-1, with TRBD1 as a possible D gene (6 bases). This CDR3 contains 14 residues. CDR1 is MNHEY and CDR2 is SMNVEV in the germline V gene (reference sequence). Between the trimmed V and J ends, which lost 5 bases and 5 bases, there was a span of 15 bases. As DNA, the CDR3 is TGTGCCAGCAGTATAAACAGGGTTGGAACTGAAGCTTTCTTT. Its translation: CASSINRVGTEAFF.

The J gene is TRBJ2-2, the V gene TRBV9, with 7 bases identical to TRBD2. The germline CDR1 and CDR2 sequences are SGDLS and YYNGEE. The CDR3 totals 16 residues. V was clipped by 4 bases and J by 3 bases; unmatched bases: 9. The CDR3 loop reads CASSPRGSPDTGELFF. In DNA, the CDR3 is TGTGCCAGCAGCCCGCGCGGGAGTCCAGACACCGGGGAGCTGTTTTTT.

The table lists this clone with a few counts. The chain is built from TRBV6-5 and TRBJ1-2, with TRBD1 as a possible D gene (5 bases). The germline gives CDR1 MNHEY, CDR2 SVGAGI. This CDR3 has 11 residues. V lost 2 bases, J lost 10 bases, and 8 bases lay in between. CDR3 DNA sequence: TGTGCCAGCAGTTACAGGGGACTCTACACCTTC. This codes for CASSYRGLYTF.

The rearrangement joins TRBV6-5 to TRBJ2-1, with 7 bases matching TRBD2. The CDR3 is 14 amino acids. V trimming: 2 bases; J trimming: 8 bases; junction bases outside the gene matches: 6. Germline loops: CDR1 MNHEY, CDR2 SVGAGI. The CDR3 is CASSYGAGTHEQFF. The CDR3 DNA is TGTGCCAGCAGTTACGGAGCGGGGACCCATGAGCAGTTCTTC.

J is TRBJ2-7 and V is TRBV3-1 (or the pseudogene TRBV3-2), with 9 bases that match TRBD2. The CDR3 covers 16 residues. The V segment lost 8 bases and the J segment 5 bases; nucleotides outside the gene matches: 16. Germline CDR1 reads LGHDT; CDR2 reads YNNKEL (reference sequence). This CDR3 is CASSPFGAGGRDEQYF. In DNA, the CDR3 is TGTGCCAGCTCTCCCTTCGGAGCGGGAGGTAGGGACGAGCAGTACTTC.